The clone carrying this TCR beta chain was observed many times. TCRdb itself ran the 5' RACE reads through MiXCR, one entry per CDR3 protein. The sample includes 100,000 to 150,000 distinct CDR3 sequences, approximately 15% of them seen just once. This sample is part of a study of CD8 T cells in ankylosing spondylitis. This CDR3 region has 14 residues. Per the germline V gene, CDR1 is SQVTM and CDR2 is ANQGSEA. Trimming removed 2 bases from V and 2 bases from J; junction bases left unmatched: 4. The clonotype was recovered from a female donor with ankylosing spondylitis or in good health (not recorded which). The chain joins TRBV29-1 to TRBJ1-2, with 8 bases matching TRBD1. The sequenced sample was blood, either unsorted or a sorted T cell fraction (not recorded which). CDR3 DNA sequence: TGCAGCGTTGAACCGGACAGGGAGAACTATGGCTACACCTTC. Its protein is CSVEPDRENYGYTF.